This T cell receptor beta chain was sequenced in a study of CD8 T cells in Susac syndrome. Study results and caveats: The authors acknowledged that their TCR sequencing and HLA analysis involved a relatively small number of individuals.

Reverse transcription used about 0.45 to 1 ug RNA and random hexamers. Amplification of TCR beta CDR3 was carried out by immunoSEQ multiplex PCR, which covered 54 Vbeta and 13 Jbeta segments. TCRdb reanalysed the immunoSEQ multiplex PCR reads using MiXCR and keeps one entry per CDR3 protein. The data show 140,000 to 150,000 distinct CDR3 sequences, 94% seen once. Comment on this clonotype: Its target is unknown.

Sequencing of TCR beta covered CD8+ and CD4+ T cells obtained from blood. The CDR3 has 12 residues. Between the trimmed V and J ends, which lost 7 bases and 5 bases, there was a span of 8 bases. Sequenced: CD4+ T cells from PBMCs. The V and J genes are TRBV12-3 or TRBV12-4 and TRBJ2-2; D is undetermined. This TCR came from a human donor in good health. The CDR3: CASNWGTGELFF. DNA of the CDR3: TGTGCCAGCAACTGGGGAACCGGGGAGCTGTTTTTT.